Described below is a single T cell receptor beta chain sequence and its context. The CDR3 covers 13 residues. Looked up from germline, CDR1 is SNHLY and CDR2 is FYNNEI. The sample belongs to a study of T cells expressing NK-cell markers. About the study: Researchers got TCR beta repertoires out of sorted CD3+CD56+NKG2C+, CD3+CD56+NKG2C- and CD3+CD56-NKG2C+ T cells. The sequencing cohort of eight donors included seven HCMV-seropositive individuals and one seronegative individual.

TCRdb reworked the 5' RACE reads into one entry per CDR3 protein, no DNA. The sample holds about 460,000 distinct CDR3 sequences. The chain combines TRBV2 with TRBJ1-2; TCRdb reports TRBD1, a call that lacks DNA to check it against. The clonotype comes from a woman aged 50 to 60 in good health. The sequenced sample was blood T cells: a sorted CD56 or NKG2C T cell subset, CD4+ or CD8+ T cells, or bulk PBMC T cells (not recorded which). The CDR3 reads CASSEAQGGGYTF.